A single sample gave rise to the 20 T cell receptor beta chains below, sequenced in a study of T-cell reconstitution after alpha-beta-depleted transplantation in children. Unique molecular identifiers were used in preparing the TCRbeta library. MiXCR, applied by TCRdb to the PCR reads, yields one record per CDR3 protein. The sample lists some 220,000 distinct CDR3 sequences, 11% occurring once. This sample comprised PBMCs, obtained before TCRalphabeta/CD19-depleted stem cell transplant. These receptors were obtained from a child less than two years old with acute myeloid leukemia, due to receive a stem cell transplant.

There are many counts of this clonotype. A read error may produce the germline difference seen at one junction end. This chain links TRBV5-1 with TRBJ2-3; D gene unclear. Germline CDR1 is SGHRS and CDR2 is YFSETQ. The CDR3 runs to 13 residues. CDR3 sequence (DNA): TGTGCCAGCAGCTCCCCTTACACAGATACGCAGTATTTT. It is translated as CASSSPYTDTQYF. The full variable domain, rest sourced from reference TRBV5-1 and TRBJ2-3, is KAGVTQTPRYLIKTRGQQVTLSCSPISGHRSVSWYQQTPGQGLQFLFEYFSETQRNKGNFPGRFSGRQFSNSRSEMNVSTLELGDSALYLCASSSPYTDTQYFGPGTRLTVL.

This clonotype has ten or more counts. The chain combines TRBV9 with TRBJ2-1, with D unresolved. Trimming pared 0 bases from V and 4 bases from J, leaving 8 bases between. Germline V gene lookup returns CDR1 SGDLS and CDR2 YYNGEE. The CDR3 has 14 residues. The DNA of the CDR3 is TGTGCCAGCAGCGTAGGGGTCACTTACAATGAGCAGTTCTTC. This gives the protein CASSVGVTYNEQFF.

This sequence joins TRBV7-3 and TRBJ1-2, with 9 positions matching TRBD1. The J segment lost 5 bases and the V segment lost 5 bases, leaving 15 bases of the junction unmatched. CDR1 is SGHTA and CDR2 is FQGTGA in the germline V gene. The CDR3 extends over 17 amino acids. CDR3 coding DNA: TGTGCCAGCAGCGATACCCCAGCCGAGGGACAGGGTTATGGCTACACCTTC. It codes for CASSDTPAEGQGYGYTF.

This clonotype has a handful of counts. The chain recombines TRBV20-1 with TRBJ2-7; TRBD2 aligns across 13 bases. V was pared by 4 bases and J by 7 bases, with 10 bases of the junction left unmatched. The germline V gene has CDR1 DFQATT and CDR2 SNEGSKA (reference sequence). The CDR3 consists of 15 residues. The CDR3 protein is CSAIDPGLAGKEQYF. CDR3 bases: TGCAGTGCTATCGACCCGGGACTAGCGGGGAAAGAGCAGTACTTC.

There are many counts of this clonotype. The V call is TRBV24-1, the J call TRBJ1-2; TRBD1 is a possible D gene (6 bases). This CDR3 has 14 residues. The V gene's germline CDR1 is KGHDR and CDR2 SFDVKD. Trimming left V 4 bases short and J 2 bases short, with 10 bases between. The CDR3 spells CATSDQGQNYGYTF. In DNA, the CDR3 is TGTGCCACCAGTGACCAAGGACAGAACTATGGCTACACCTTC.

This clonotype was seen repeatedly, ten times or more. The chain has TRBV6-1 and TRBJ1-2; D uncertain. There are 15 residues in the CDR3. V was trimmed by 1 base and J by 0 bases, leaving 9 bases between them. Looked up from germline, CDR1 is MNHNS and CDR2 is SASEGT. This CDR3 reads CASSEDFRTNYGYTF. CDR3 coding DNA: TGTGCCAGCAGTGAAGATTTCAGGACTAACTATGGCTACACCTTC.

V and J are TRBV7-9 and TRBJ1-1; 12 nucleotides agree with TRBD1. Looked up from germline, CDR1 is SEHNR and CDR2 is FQNEAQ (reference sequence). V lost 5 bases to trimming and J lost 5 bases; unmatched junction nucleotides: 9. This CDR3 is 16 amino acids long. The DNA for the CDR3 is TGTGCCAGCAGCACCCGGGACAGGGGGCGAAGTACTGAAGCTTTCTTT. Its translation: CASSTRDRGRSTEAFF.

The rearrangement links TRBV7-6 to TRBJ2-6; D unclear. CDR3 size: 12 residues. Germline V gene data show CDR1 as SGHVS and CDR2 as FNYEAQ. Trimming took off 5 bases at V and 6 bases at J, with 5 bases between the two ends. This CDR3 is CASSLEANVLTF. The CDR3 DNA is TGTGCCAGCAGCCTCGAGGCCAACGTCCTGACTTTC.

Ten or more counts support this clonotype. This rearrangement joins TRBV28 to TRBJ2-4; D possibly uses TRBD1 or TRBD2 (5 bases each). Germline V CDR1 and CDR2: MDHEN, SYDVKM. The CDR3 has 15 residues. Trimming pared 3 bases from V and 1 base from J, leaving 10 bases between. CDR3 sequence reads: CASSFVGEAKNIQYF. The CDR3 DNA is TGTGCCAGCAGTTTTGTGGGGGAGGCCAAAAACATTCAGTACTTC.

This clonotype came up many times. The chain combines TRBV20-1 with TRBJ2-3; 10 bases are shared with TRBD2. The V gene end was trimmed by 5 bases and the J gene end by 2 bases; junction bases not matched to a gene: 4. CDR1 and CDR2 from the germline V gene are DFQATT and SNEGSKA (reference sequence). The CDR3 contains 14 residues. CDR3 sequence (DNA): TGCAGTGCTGGAGCGGGGGGGGCCACAGATACGCAGTATTTT. Translating gives CSAGAGGATDTQYF.

The sample holds many counts of this clonotype. V and J are TRBV25-1 and TRBJ2-1, with D unresolved. V was cut by 8 bases and J by 4 bases, with 12 bases left in between. The CDR3 is 13 amino acids. The germline V gene encodes CDR1 MGHDK and CDR2 SYGVNS. DNA for the CDR3: TGTGCCAGCTCTTTTAGCCCGTACAATGAGCAGTTCTTC. Protein sequence: CASSFSPYNEQFF.

This clonotype was seen many times. This chain connects TRBV18 to TRBJ1-5, with TRBD1 identical over 8 bases. The CDR3 is 15 amino acids. Germline V lookup: CDR1 KGHSH, CDR2 LQKENI. After removal of 6 bases from V and 5 bases from J, the junction contained 9 bases not matched to a gene. Written as DNA, the CDR3 is TGTGCCAGCTCGGAGCCGGGACAGGAGTATCAGCCCCAGCATTTT. Translated, it gives CASSEPGQEYQPQHF.

The table lists this clonotype with a few counts. This chain joins TRBV10-3 and TRBJ2-2, with 8 bases lining up with TRBD1. Germline lookup yields CDR1 ENHRY and CDR2 SYGVKD. The trim removed 9 bases at V and 2 bases at J, leaving 5 bases unmatched. The CDR3 sequence is 14 residues long. The CDR3 is CAIRTGLNTGELFF. Written as DNA, the CDR3 is TGTGCCATAAGGACAGGGCTTAACACCGGGGAGCTGTTTTTT.

This clonotype was counted at least ten times. The chain joins TRBV10-3 to TRBJ2-7; D may be TRBD1 (5 bases). CDR1 and CDR2 (germline): ENHRY, SYGVKD. The V end was cut by 2 bases, the J end by 6 bases, with 11 bases between. There are 13 residues in the CDR3. The CDR3 is CAISEIQETEQYF. In nucleotides, the CDR3 is TGTGCCATCAGTGAGATACAGGAAACCGAGCAGTACTTC.

This clonotype was counted ten times or more. The chain carries TRBV10-3 and TRBJ2-2; D is ambiguous. Germline CDR1 and CDR2: ENHRY and SYGVKD. V was shortened by 4 bases and J by 1 base, with 4 bases between the two germline ends. CDR3 length: 13 amino acids. The CDR3 DNA reads TGTGCCATCAGTGGACAGAACACCGGGGAGCTGTTTTTT. Translated, it gives CAISGQNTGELFF.

Regarding this clonotype: Germline is not matched at one junction end, which may reflect a read error. The chain uses TRBV5-1 and TRBJ2-2; D is possibly TRBD1 or TRBD2 (5 bases each). CDR1 is SGHRS, CDR2 YFSETQ, per germline. This CDR3 region has 16 residues. The CDR3 nucleotides read TGCGCCAGCAGGTCCCCCGGGACCGCGAACACCGGGGAGCGGTTTTTT. It encodes CASRSPGTANTGERFF.

This clonotype was found many times. CDR3 sequence: CASSYEAGGYGYTF. The CDR3 DNA is TGTGCCAGCAGTTACGAAGCAGGGGGCTATGGCTACACCTTC. The rearrangement uses TRBV6-5 and TRBJ1-2; 7 positions agree with TRBD1. Germline lookup yields CDR1 MNHEY and CDR2 SVGAGI. The CDR3 covers 14 residues. With 2 bases clipped from V and 4 bases from J, the junction kept 4 bases outside the gene matches.

In this sample, this clonotype turned up many times. The chain joins TRBV13 to TRBJ1-1; D gene ambiguous. Deletions cut 1 base from V and 0 bases from J, with 6 bases between. Germline V gene lookup returns CDR1 PRHDT and CDR2 FYEKMQ (reference sequence). The CDR3 totals 14 residues. The CDR3 DNA reads TGTGCCAGCAGCTTAGTCCCGGTGAACACTGAAGCTTTCTTT. The encoded protein is CASSLVPVNTEAFF.

This clonotype showed up many times. J is TRBJ2-7 and V is TRBV5-6; D is ambiguous. Germline V lookup: CDR1 SGHDT, CDR2 YYEEEE. V was pared by 1 base and J by 0 bases, with 11 bases between. This CDR3 contains 15 residues. The CDR3 here is CASSLNLRNSYEQYF. CDR3 nucleotide sequence: TGTGCCAGCAGCTTGAATCTCAGAAACTCCTACGAGCAGTACTTC.

This clonotype came up many times. The rearrangement uses TRBV11-2 and TRBJ2-3, with 9 positions matching TRBD1. After removal of 5 bases from V and 6 bases from J, the junction contained 12 bases not matched to a gene. The CDR3 contains 16 residues. Germline CDR1 reads SGHAT; CDR2 reads FQNNGV. CDR3 coding DNA: TGTGCCAGCAGCAATACTCCGGGACAGGGATCTGATACGCAGTATTTT. It is translated as CASSNTPGQGSDTQYF.